The rows below give T cell receptor beta chains drawn from one sample of a study of response to subunit inactivated influenza vaccine. TCRdb analysed the RT-PCR reads with MiXCR anew, one entry per CDR3 protein. The sample shows roughly 650,000 distinct CDR3 sequences, around 16% of them seen only once. The material was PBMCs from blood, obtained 11 to 12 days after vaccination. These receptors were taken from a man aged 45-60 years who received an inactivated influenza vaccine. The CDR3 runs from the conserved cysteine through the conserved F or W.

len,v_gene,j_gene,CDR3aa
11,TRBV20-1,TRBJ2-5,CSANLGQTQYF
14,TRBV20-1,TRBJ1-5,CSAGRTAVNQPQHF
13,TRBV5-1,TRBJ2-1,CASSSAAYNEQFF
15,TRBV5-1,TRBJ1-5,CASRPRVDSNQPQHF
14,TRBV14,TRBJ2-1,CASSQDQGGVTVFF
21,TRBV6-2/TRBV6-3,TRBJ1-2,CASSSLRRSGLLLTQTNGYTF
18,TRBV20-1,TRBJ1-2,CSAPGIRFETGNLHGYTF
14,TRBV7-2,TRBJ2-1,CASNNRGIDNEQFF
15,TRBV6-1,TRBJ1-3,CASSQRGYSGNTIYF
12,TRBV10-3,TRBJ2-2,CAIRDSTGELFF
13,TRBV7-2,TRBJ2-7,CASSFGQSYEQYF
14,TRBV7-2,TRBJ2-4,CASSAQGFVDIQYF
12,TRBV20-1,TRBJ2-7,CSASDRSYEQYF
14,TRBV12-3/TRBV12-4,TRBJ2-7,CASRTGTETYEQYF
14,TRBV30,TRBJ2-7,CAWAIGGAPYEQYF
14,TRBV7-9,TRBJ2-4,CASSLRQGKNIQYF
15,TRBV7-2,TRBJ2-7,CASSHPSVTTYEQYF
13,TRBV25-1,TRBJ2-4,CASLEAGADIQYF
13,TRBV29-1,TRBJ2-1,CSVEGTGRGEQFF
13,TRBV20-1,TRBJ2-1,CSARGVAGYEQFF
17,TRBV4-2,TRBJ1-1,CASSHGAQGRENTEAFF
15,TRBV6-2/TRBV6-3,TRBJ1-6,CASSKGTVENSPLHF
17,TRBV3-1,TRBJ1-1,CASSQVVGLTMNTEAFF
15,TRBV6-1,TRBJ2-3,CASSFIWGPTDTQYF
17,TRBV10-3,TRBJ2-1,CAISESVLAGGSYEQFF
13,TRBV7-9,TRBJ2-3,CASSSGLLDTQYF
15,TRBV3-1,TRBJ1-2,CASSPLDRDGYGYTF
15,TRBV20-1,TRBJ2-1,CSARGSISQYNEQFF
14,TRBV11-2,TRBJ1-4,CASSLGVSNEKLFF
14,TRBV6-5,TRBJ1-5,CASSYPGYNQPQHF
14,TRBV6-1,TRBJ2-1,CASRHYPQGHEQFF
14,TRBV7-2,TRBJ2-5,CASSRAGGSETQYF
14,TRBV20-1,TRBJ2-7,CSAYTGTISYEQYF
14,TRBV4-3,TRBJ2-7,CASSGTSTTYEQHF
14,TRBV7-3,TRBJ2-1,CASSLGGSITEQFF
14,TRBV12-3/TRBV12-4,TRBJ2-5,CASSFEGLYETQYF
13,TRBV29-1,TRBJ2-3,CSAALASTDTQYF
17,TRBV28,TRBJ2-7,CASSYVRDGPRGYEQYF
11,TRBV14,TRBJ2-1,CASSQRGRLFF
15,TRBV25-1,TRBJ2-3,CASSDPAGGTDTQYF
14,TRBV2,TRBJ2-2,CASNEGRNTGELFF
13,TRBV6-1,TRBJ2-7,CASSTTRNVEQYF
15,TRBV11-1,TRBJ2-3,CASDGSGRGSDTQYF
14,TRBV29-1,TRBJ2-1,CSVDRDRGPNEQFF
15,TRBV2,TRBJ2-2,CASSRKSRNTGELFF
14,TRBV5-1,TRBJ2-2,CASSLGQGNGELFF
15,TRBV20-1,TRBJ2-7,CSARDPQAATYEQYF
17,TRBV15,TRBJ1-6,CATSKDRVSSYNSPLHF
20,TRBV7-3,TRBJ2-2,CASSQGGLAGGPANTGELFF
14,TRBV7-2,TRBJ1-6,CASSLRGSGSPLHF
13,TRBV4-3,TRBJ1-1,CASSQESNTEAFF
12,TRBV10-3,TRBJ1-3,CAIGHPGNTIYF
12,TRBV27,TRBJ2-7,CASSTGAGTQYF
14,TRBV7-3,TRBJ2-1,CASSLGTSGSEQFF
16,TRBV29-1,TRBJ2-1,CSVETIRGSSYNEQFF
15,TRBV7-2,TRBJ1-4,CASSPRRTTNEKLFF
13,TRBV29-1,TRBJ1-2,CSVKEHSSDGYTF
18,TRBV6-5,TRBJ2-2,CASSYSFSAGGDTGELFF
18,TRBV7-2,TRBJ2-1,CASSLGLAGGLSYNEQFF